This TCR beta chain was captured in a study of regulatory T cells in long-lasting Graves disease. This sample's time point: persistent/refractory GD, antithyroid drugs over 5 years with positive TRAb. Extracted RNA from PBMCs served as the source of the TCR library. In building TCR beta libraries, iRepertoire HTBI primers were used together with Arm-PCR of CDR3 regions. One entry per CDR3 protein results from TCRdb running MiXCR on the multiplex PCR reads. The sample has 400,000 to 600,000 distinct CDR3 sequences, about 22% seen once. The receptor was derived from a female donor with Graves disease. The sample in question was peripheral blood mononuclear cells (PBMCs), obtained when the disease was refractory, from a patient treated with antithyroid drugs.

CDR3 nucleotide sequence: TGTGCCAGTACTCTACTAGCGGGCGCCGAAGATACGCAGTATTTT. Its translation: CASTLLAGAEDTQYF. The chain uses TRBV19 and TRBJ2-3; 9 bases are a match to TRBD2. J lost 5 bases, V lost 7 bases, and 10 bases had no gene match. The CDR3 is made up of 15 amino acids. Looked up from germline, CDR1 is LNHDA and CDR2 is SQIVND (reference sequence). Using reference TRBV19 and TRBJ2-3 for the parts outside the CDR3, the full variable domain is DGGITQSPKYLFRKEGQNVTLSCEQNLNHDAMYWYRQDPGQGLRLIYYSQIVNDFQKGDIAEGYSVSREKKESFPLTVTSAQKNPTAFYLCASTLLAGAEDTQYFGPGTRLTVL.